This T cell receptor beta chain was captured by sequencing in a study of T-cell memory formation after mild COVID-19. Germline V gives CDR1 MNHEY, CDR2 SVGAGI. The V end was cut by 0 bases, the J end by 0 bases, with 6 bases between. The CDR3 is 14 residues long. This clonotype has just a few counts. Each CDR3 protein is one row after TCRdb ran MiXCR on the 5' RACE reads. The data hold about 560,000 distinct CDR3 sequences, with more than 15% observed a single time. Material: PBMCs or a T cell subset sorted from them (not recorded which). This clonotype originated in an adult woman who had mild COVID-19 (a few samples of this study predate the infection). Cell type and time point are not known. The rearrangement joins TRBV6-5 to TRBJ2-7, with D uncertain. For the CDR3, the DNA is TGTGCCAGCAGTTACTCGGATCCCTCCTACGAGCAGTACTTC. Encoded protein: CASSYSDPSYEQYF.